Below, one T cell receptor beta chain is given with its context. The target antigen is unknown. These data belong to a study of T cell responses to AZD1222 COVID-19 vaccine. Study-wide results and limits: Scientists sampled the repertoires only once the peak T cell response had passed.

Germline values: CDR1 LNHNV, CDR2 YYDKDF (reference sequence). The J segment lost 12 bases and the V segment lost 1 base, leaving 8 bases of the junction unmatched. The CDR3 totals 16 residues. Generated by immunoSEQ multiplex PCR, the TCRdb table keeps only in-frame clones and is missing some. Among about 180,000 clones listed, around nine tenths were seen once. V is TRBV15 and J is TRBJ2-1; TRBD2 matches at 14 bases. This sequence originates from an adult who received the AZD1222 COVID-19 vaccine. Sequenced here: peripheral blood, sampled 28 days after the second AZD1222 dose. CDR3 nucleotide sequence: TGTGCCACCAGCAGAGTGGGTCCCGGACTAGCGGGAGGGCAGTTCTTC. Encoded protein: CATSRVGPGLAGGQFF.